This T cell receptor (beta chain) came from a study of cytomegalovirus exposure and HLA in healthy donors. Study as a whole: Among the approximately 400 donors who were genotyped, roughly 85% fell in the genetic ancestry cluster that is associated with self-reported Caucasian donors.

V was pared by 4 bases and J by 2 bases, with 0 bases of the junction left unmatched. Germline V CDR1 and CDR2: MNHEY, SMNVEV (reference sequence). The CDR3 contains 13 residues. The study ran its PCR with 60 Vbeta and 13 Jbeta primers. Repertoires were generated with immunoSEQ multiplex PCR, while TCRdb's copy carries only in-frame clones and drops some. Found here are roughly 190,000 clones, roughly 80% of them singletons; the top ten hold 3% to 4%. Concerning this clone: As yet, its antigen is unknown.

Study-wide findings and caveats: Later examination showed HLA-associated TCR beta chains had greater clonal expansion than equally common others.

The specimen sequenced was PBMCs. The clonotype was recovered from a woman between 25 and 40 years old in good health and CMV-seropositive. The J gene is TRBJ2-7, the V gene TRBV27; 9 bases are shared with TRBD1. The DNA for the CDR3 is TGTGCCAGCAGTTACAGGGGGCCCTACGAGCAGTACTTC. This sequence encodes CASSYRGPYEQYF.